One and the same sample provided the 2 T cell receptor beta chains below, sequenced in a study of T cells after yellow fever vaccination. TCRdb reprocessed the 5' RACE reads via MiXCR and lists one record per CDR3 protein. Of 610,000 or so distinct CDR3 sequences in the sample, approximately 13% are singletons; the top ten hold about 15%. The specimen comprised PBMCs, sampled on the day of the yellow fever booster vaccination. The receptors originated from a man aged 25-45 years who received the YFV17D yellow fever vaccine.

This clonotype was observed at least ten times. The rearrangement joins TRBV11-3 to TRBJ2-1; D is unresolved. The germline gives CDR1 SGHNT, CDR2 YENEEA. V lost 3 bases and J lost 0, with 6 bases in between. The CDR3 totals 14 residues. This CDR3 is CASSLDVSYNEQFF. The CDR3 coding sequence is TGTGCCAGCAGCTTGGACGTCTCCTACAATGAGCAGTTCTTC.

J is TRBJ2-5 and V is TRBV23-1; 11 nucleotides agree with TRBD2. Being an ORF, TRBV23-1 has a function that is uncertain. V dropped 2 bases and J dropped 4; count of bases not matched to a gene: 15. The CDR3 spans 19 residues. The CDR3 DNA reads TGCGCCAGCAGTCAAACGGTCTTCATAGCGGGAGGGGGCACAGAGACCCAGTACTTC. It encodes CASSQTVFIAGGGTETQYF.